This T cell receptor beta chain was identified in a study of cytomegalovirus exposure and HLA in healthy donors. Primers for the PCR totalled 60 Vbeta and 13 Jbeta. Clones were sequenced by immunoSEQ multiplex PCR, and TCRdb holds only the in-frame ones, with some missing. This sample's table has 150,000 to 200,000 clones. Points on this clone: The antigen remains undetermined.

Overall study results and limits: Most likely, a cluster of highly shared sequence variants arose as a sequencing artifact.

Germline CDR1 is MGHRA and CDR2 is YSYEKL. The V and J ends lost 5 bases and 2 bases, in that order; junction bases with no gene match: 8. CDR3 size: 17 residues. Material for sequencing was PBMCs. J is TRBJ2-5 and V is TRBV4-1; 13 bases map to TRBD2. The sequence was obtained from a boy between 10 and 17 years old in good health and CMV-seronegative. The CDR3 protein is CASSTRATSGGQETQYF. CDR3 nucleotide sequence: TGCGCCAGCAGCACCCGAGCGACTAGCGGGGGGCAAGAGACCCAGTACTTC.